This T cell receptor beta chain was found in a study of blood T cell repertoires in COVID-19. Study as a whole: Collection of acute and convalescent COVID-19 samples took place in the United States, Italy and Spain. The cDNA or gDNA used as material had been derived from T cells, B-cell-depleted T cells, or PBMCs.

This clone was seen a handful of times. In the source study's methods: Estimation of nucleated cell counts relied on the amplification of reference gene primers. Only in-frame clones appear in the TCRdb table, and some are missing; sequencing was by immunoSEQ multiplex PCR. V, J and clone size were drawn from that table, and D and trimming were deduced from the DNA. The sample lists about 130,000 clones, 75% to 85% seen once, with approximately 5.2% in the top ten. This TCR was sampled from a woman in her 70s with COVID-19, enrolled during active disease. The sequenced sample consisted of peripheral blood.

The CDR3 nucleotides are TGTGCCAGCAGTGTGGGGGGACAGTACTCTGGAAACACCATATATTTT. Its translation: CASSVGGQYSGNTIYF. The chain carries TRBV2 and TRBJ1-3; 7 bases agree with TRBD1. The germline V gene has CDR1 SNHLY and CDR2 FYNNEI. The length of the CDR3 is 16 residues. The V and J ends lost 4 bases and 0 bases, in that order; junction bases with no gene match: 6.